The rows below give T cell receptor beta chains drawn from one sample of a study of control samples from healthy donors and cancer patients. Assay: immunoSEQ multiplex PCR; the TCRdb copy retains only in-frame clones and omits some. The sample includes roughly 48,000 clones, around 93% of them seen just once. The sequencing input was PBMCs. These receptors originate from a woman aged 40 to 50 with head and neck cancer. The CDR3 runs from the conserved cysteine through the conserved F or W.

J | length | V | CDR3
TRBJ1-2 | 15 | TRBV7-9 | CASSPPGTANYGYTF
TRBJ2-5 | 13 | TRBV6-5 | CASSYGRGETQYF
TRBJ2-7 | 13 | TRBV27 | CASSPLRGYEQYF
TRBJ1-1 | 13 | TRBV7-8 | CASSLPGDTEAFF
TRBJ2-1 | 17 | TRBV19 | CASGFRLAGVPGNEQFF
TRBJ2-4 | 15 | TRBV5-3 | CARSLRGVAKNIQYF
TRBJ1-3 | 13 | TRBV7-9 | CASDRSSGNTIYF
TRBJ1-1 | 12 | TRBV30 | CAYLTGRAEAFF
TRBJ1-5 | 12 | TRBV18 | CASSNSNQPQHF
TRBJ2-1 | 13 | TRBV6-5 | CASRMGWVDEQFF
TRBJ2-7 | 16 | TRBV7-3 | CASSLRGGTGPYEQYF
TRBJ2-2 | 15 | TRBV7-2 | CASSLAVQASGELFF
TRBJ2-7 | 14 | TRBV6-1 | CASSDGTGGDEQYF
TRBJ1-1 | 14 | TRBV5-1 | CASNLGSMNTEAFF
TRBJ2-3 | 15 | TRBV7-3 | CASSLIGTGGGTQYF
TRBJ2-7 | 16 | TRBV5-6 | CASSPGQGRLEYEQYF
TRBJ1-2 | 13 | TRBV15 | CATSRDITYGYTF
TRBJ2-5 | 11 | TRBV7-3 | CASSSGETQYF
TRBJ2-2 | 13 | TRBV29-1 | CSVSGRAGGELFF
TRBJ2-5 | 11 | TRBV7-9 | CASSFGETQYF
TRBJ1-6 | 15 | TRBV30 | CAWSRGGGAGSPLHF
TRBJ1-1 | 12 | TRBV29-1 | CSVGSPQVEAFF
TRBJ2-2 | 16 | TRBV9 | CASSVGSSPHTGELFF
TRBJ2-1 | 16 | TRBV6-1 | CASSEAVAGGSDEQFF
TRBJ2-7 | 15 | TRBV7-9 | CASSLGQGVPYEQYF
TRBJ1-1 | 11 | TRBV3-1/TRBV3-2 | CASGGTAEAFF
TRBJ2-7 | 16 | TRBV15 | CATSRGTGTSEHEQYF
TRBJ1-5 | 14 | TRBV6-5 | CASSYRGRDQPQHF
TRBJ2-7 | 16 | TRBV7-9 | CASSPRTSGRGYEQYF
TRBJ1-5 | 15 | TRBV28 | CASSPRTGGNQPQHF
TRBJ2-1 | 16 | TRBV5-1 | CASRKPGLAAYNEQFF
TRBJ2-7 | 16 | TRBV7-8 | CASSSSSGTFIYEQYF
TRBJ2-7 | 14 | TRBV10-2 | CASSPGLRRGEQYF
TRBJ2-2 | 14 | TRBV5-5 | CASSQGTNTGELFF
TRBJ2-2 | 15 | TRBV5-1 | CASTELAPNTGELFF
TRBJ2-3 | 15 | TRBV5-4 | CASSLAGGRTDTQYF
TRBJ2-7 | 15 | TRBV5-6 | CASSLDPRGLYEQYF
TRBJ2-2 | 12 | TRBV6-5 | CASSYPTGELFF
TRBJ2-7 | 12 | TRBV6-5 | CASRDTGYEQYF
TRBJ2-1 | 12 | TRBV19 | CASSFNGREQFF
TRBJ1-2 | 13 | TRBV7-8 | CASSLGRAYGYTF
TRBJ2-3 | 16 | TRBV9 | CASSVDGGSFVDTQYF
TRBJ2-2 | 12 | TRBV28 | CASSLNTGELFF
TRBJ1-2 | 9 | TRBV29-1 | CSVEWGYTF
TRBJ2-3 | 13 | TRBV12-5 | CASGLQGSDTQYF
TRBJ2-7 | 14 | TRBV27 | CASSFGSGGVEQYF
TRBJ2-7 | 15 | TRBV5-1 | CASSLTSGPAYEQYF
TRBJ2-5 | 14 | TRBV27 | CASSSFAGGETQYF
TRBJ1-1 | 11 | TRBV27 | CASSSFTEAFF
TRBJ1-2 | 15 | TRBV28 | CASSHIGTGNYGYTF
TRBJ2-7 | 12 | TRBV5-1 | CASRLGSYEQYF
TRBJ2-7 | 12 | TRBV5-6 | CASSFRASEQYF
TRBJ1-1 | 14 | TRBV5-1 | CASSRGRGDTEAFF
TRBJ1-2 | 12 | TRBV6-5 | CATNGGLYGYTF
TRBJ1-5 | 14 | TRBV30 | CAWSFPGGGQPQHF
TRBJ2-7 | 14 | TRBV6-1 | CASSEALAGGEQYF
TRBJ2-7 | 14 | TRBV5-1 | CASSLSSGRYEQYF
TRBJ1-2 | 16 | TRBV18 | CASSPYHPDRGYGYTF
TRBJ1-2 | 13 | TRBV12-3/TRBV12-4 | CASSSYSFYGYTF